This TCR beta chain derives from a study of cytomegalovirus exposure and HLA in healthy donors. The PCR had 60 Vbeta and 13 Jbeta primers. Clones were read by immunoSEQ multiplex PCR, and TCRdb kept only the in-frame ones, dropping some. The sample contains approximately 120,000 clones, approximately 75% of which appear only once. Trimming took 3 bases from V and 7 from J, leaving 13 bases between them. This CDR3 is built from 14 residues. CDR1 MGHDK and CDR2 SYGVNS come from the germline V gene. This sequence was found in a woman aged 45-65 years in good health and CMV-seronegative. Sequences were obtained from PBMCs. This chain uses TRBV25-1 with TRBJ1-5; D possibly corresponds to TRBD1 (6 bases). The CDR3 sequence is CASSEAGGGQPQHF. In DNA, the CDR3 is TGTGCCAGCAGTGAGGCGGGGGGCGGCCAGCCCCAGCATTTT.